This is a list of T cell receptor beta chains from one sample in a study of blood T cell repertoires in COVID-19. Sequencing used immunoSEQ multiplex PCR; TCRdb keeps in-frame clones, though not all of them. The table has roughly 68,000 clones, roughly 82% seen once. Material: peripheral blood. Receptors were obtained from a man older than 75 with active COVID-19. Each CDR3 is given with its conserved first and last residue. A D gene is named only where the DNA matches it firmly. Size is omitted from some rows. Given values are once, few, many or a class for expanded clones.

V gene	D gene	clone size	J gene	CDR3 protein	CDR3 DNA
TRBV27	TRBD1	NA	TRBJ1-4	CASRGTGSHEKLFF	TGTGCCAGCAGGGGGACAGGTTCCCATGAAAAACTGTTTTTT
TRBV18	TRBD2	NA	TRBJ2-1	CASSPTSGRVNEQFF	TGTGCCAGCTCGCCAACTAGCGGGAGGGTCAATGAGCAGTTCTTC
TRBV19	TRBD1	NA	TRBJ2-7	CASSMGQGAHEQYF	TGTGCCAGTAGTATGGGACAGGGGGCCCACGAGCAGTACTTC
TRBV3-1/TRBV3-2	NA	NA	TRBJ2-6	CASSQAGISGANVLTF	TGTGCCAGCAGCCAGGCAGGGATCTCTGGGGCCAACGTCCTGACTTTC
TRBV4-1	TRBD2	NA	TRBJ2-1	CASSQTGTSGSYNEQFF	TGCGCCAGCAGCCAGACCGGGACTAGCGGGTCCTACAATGAGCAGTTCTTC
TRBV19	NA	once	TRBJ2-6	CASRTGLANVLTF	TGTGCCAGTAGGACAGGATTGGCCAACGTCCTGACTTTC
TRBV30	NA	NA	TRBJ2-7	CAWSVWTIYEQYF	TGTGCCTGGAGTGTGTGGACAATCTACGAGCAGTACTTC
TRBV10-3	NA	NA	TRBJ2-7	CAIKAGGNSYEQYF	TGTGCCATCAAGGCCGGGGGAAACTCCTACGAGCAGTACTTC
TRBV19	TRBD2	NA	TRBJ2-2	CASSISSGVYGELFF	TGTGCCAGTAGTATAAGTAGCGGGGTCTACGGGGAGCTGTTTTTT
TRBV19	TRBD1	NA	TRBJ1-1	CASSITGAGTEAFF	TGTGCCAGTAGTATTACAGGGGCGGGCACTGAAGCTTTCTTT
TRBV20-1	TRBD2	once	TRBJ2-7	CSASSSGKAYEQYF	TGCAGTGCTAGTTCTAGCGGGAAGGCCTACGAGCAGTACTTC
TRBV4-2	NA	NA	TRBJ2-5	CASSRSSTNQETQYF	TGTGCCAGCAGCCGGAGTTCGACTAACCAAGAGACCCAGTACTTC
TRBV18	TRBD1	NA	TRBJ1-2	CASSPSGGAGYGYTF	TGTGCCAGCTCACCGTCAGGGGGCGCGGGCTATGGCTACACCTTC
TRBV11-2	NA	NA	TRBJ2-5	CASSFQRETQYF	TGTGCCAGCAGCTTCCAGAGGGAGACCCAGTACTTC
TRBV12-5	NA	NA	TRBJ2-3	CASGFYGADTQYF	TGTGCTAGTGGTTTCTACGGGGCAGATACGCAGTATTTT
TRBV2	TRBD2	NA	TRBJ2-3	CASQRTSGGADTQYF	TGTGCCAGCCAGAGGACTAGCGGGGGGGCAGATACGCAGTATTTT
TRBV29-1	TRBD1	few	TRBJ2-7	CSVVTDRAPYEQYF	TGCAGCGTTGTCACGGACAGGGCCCCCTACGAGCAGTACTTC